The source of this T cell receptor (beta chain) is a study of PD-1 blockade in classical Hodgkin lymphoma. On the study more broadly: Nivolumab was administered to patients intravenously at 3 mg/kg every 2 weeks.

Regarding this clone: The antigen is not known.

There was relapse after autologous stem cell transplantation in every patient, and there was variation in brentuximab vedotin exposure. Germline CDR1 and CDR2: SEHNR and FQNEAQ (reference sequence). The CDR3 runs to 14 residues. The V end lost 5 bases, the J end lost 2 bases, and 13 bases lay between the germline ends. Some clones are missing from TCRdb's copy, which holds only in-frame ones; the method was immunoSEQ multiplex PCR. Of fewer than 110,000 clones listed, about 89% are singletons. Overall study findings and caveats: By C4D1, diversity of CD4+ TCRs had risen significantly, whereas that of CD8+ TCRs had not. Before treatment, TCR diversity in newly diagnosed patients was reportedly lower than in healthy donors. Complete responders entered with baseline diversity on par with newly diagnosed patients, the results showed.

This chain joins TRBV7-9 and TRBJ2-7; D is possibly TRBD1 or TRBD2 (5 bases each). The sequence came from a human donor with classical Hodgkin lymphoma. The sequencing here drew on peripheral blood mononuclear cells (PBMCs), taken before the second cycle of nivolumab. This CDR3 is CASSLRDGAYEQYF. The CDR3 DNA follows: TGTGCCAGCAGCCTACGGGACGGAGCCTACGAGCAGTACTTC.